The 32 T cell receptor beta chains given below trace back to one sample, sequenced in a study of glioma-infiltrating T cells. TCR alpha and beta CDR3 regions were amplified from RNA using iRepertoire nested multiplex PCR. One entry per CDR3 protein, called by TCRdb with MiXCR from the multiplex PCR reads. The sample carries 150,000 to 200,000 distinct CDR3 sequences, 32% recorded once. Sequenced input: glioma tissue, nonneoplastic brain tissue, or PBMCs (not recorded which). The receptor source for this set is a human donor with low-grade glioma or glioblastoma, undergoing nonglioma brain surgery, or in good health (not recorded which).

The rearrangement joins TRBV29-1 to TRBJ1-2; D gene uncertain. This CDR3 is 12 amino acids long. Trimming took 2 bases from V and 2 from J, leaving 6 bases between them. From germline, CDR1 is SQVTM and CDR2 ANQGSEA. As DNA, the CDR3 is TGCAGCGTTGAACATGGGAACTATGGCTACACCTTC. Its translation: CSVEHGNYGYTF.

Of note for this clonotype: A much larger clonotype is one base distant, so this may be a read error. The chain links TRBV29-1 to TRBJ2-1, with TRBD2 matching 7 bases. J was trimmed by 4 bases and V by 1 base; bases with no gene match: 4. Per the germline V gene, CDR1 is SQVTM and CDR2 is ANQGSEA. This CDR3 contains 14 residues. CDR3 sequence: CSVEGLAPYNEQFF. CDR3 coding DNA: TGCAGCGTTGAAGGACTAGCTCCTTACAATGAGCAGTTCTTC.

This clonotype was counted many times. J is TRBJ1-2 and V is TRBV7-9, with 7 bases matching TRBD1. In germline, CDR1 is SEHNR, CDR2 FQNEAQ (reference sequence). With 2 bases clipped from V and 5 bases from J, the junction kept 2 bases outside the gene matches. CDR3 size: 13 residues. The CDR3 sequence: CASSLPGGYGYTF. The CDR3 region has the DNA TGTGCCAGCAGCTTACCAGGGGGGTATGGCTACACCTTC.

Comments on this clonotype: This may be a read error: a much more frequent sequence differs by one nucleotide. The chain is built from TRBV12-3 or TRBV12-4 and TRBJ2-5; tentative D call: TRBD2 (7 bases). V lost 0 bases and J 11 bases, leaving 16 bases between the germline ends. CDR3 length: 14 residues. The CDR3 DNA is TGTGCCAGCAGTTTAGCGGGAGGGACACTGGTGCAGTACTTC. Protein product: CASSLAGGTLVQYF.

This clonotype was counted at least ten times. The chain combines TRBV20-1 with TRBJ2-5; the match to TRBD2 covers 7 bases. The CDR3 length is 15 residues. The V segment lost 2 bases and the J segment 3 bases; nucleotides outside the gene matches: 9. In germline, CDR1 is DFQATT, CDR2 SNEGSKA (reference sequence). CDR3 nucleotides: TGCAGTGCTAGACCGCGTTGGGGAGGGAAAGAGACCCAGTACTTC. It specifies CSARPRWGGKETQYF.

To note about this clonotype: A much bigger clone sits one base away, suggesting this may be a read error. J is TRBJ2-5 and V is TRBV29-1, with D maybe TRBD2 (5 bases). The CDR3 has 13 amino acids. CDR1 and CDR2 (germline): SQVTM, ANQGSEA. CDR3 sequence reads: CSVEFGTREAQYF. The CDR3 DNA is TGCAGCGTTGAATTCGGTACTAGAGAGGCCCAGTACTTC.

Only a few counts were recorded for this clonotype. The genes are TRBV5-4 and TRBJ1-1; D may be TRBD1 (6 bases). Between the trimmed V and J ends, which lost 0 bases and 6 bases, there was a span of 12 bases. The CDR3 loop spans 14 amino acids. CDR1 and CDR2 from the germline V gene are SGHNT and YYREEE (reference sequence). The CDR3 reads CASSLDHRVPEAFF. The CDR3 nucleotides are TGTGCCAGCAGCTTGGACCACAGGGTCCCTGAAGCTTTCTTT.

This sequence joins TRBV5-4 and TRBJ2-7, with 11 bases fitting TRBD1. CDR1 and CDR2 from the germline V gene are SGHNT and YYREEE (reference sequence). After removal of 0 bases from V and 4 bases from J, the junction contained 3 bases not matched to a gene. This CDR3 has 15 residues. CDR3 DNA: TGTGCCAGCAGCTTGGATGGACAGGGGGCTTACGAGCAGTACTTC. This sequence encodes CASSLDGQGAYEQYF.

The chain employs TRBV5-4 and TRBJ2-1; 11 bases match TRBD2. Germline V gene sequence: CDR1 SGHNT, CDR2 YYREEE (reference sequence). The CDR3 is 15 residues long. J was trimmed by 5 bases and V by 4 bases; bases with no gene match: 5. The chain's CDR3 is CASSPGTSGHNEQFF. In nucleotides, the CDR3 is TGTGCCAGCAGCCCGGGGACTAGCGGACACAATGAGCAGTTCTTC.

This clonotype has at least ten counts. The chain combines TRBV6-1 with TRBJ2-1, with D possibly matching TRBD2 (5 bases). The V end was cut by 0 bases, the J end by 6 bases, with 6 bases between. Germline V gene sequence: CDR1 MNHNS, CDR2 SASEGT. The CDR3 sequence is 13 residues long. The CDR3 nucleotides read TGTGCCAGCAGTGAAGCAGCGGTCAATGAGCAGTTCTTC. Translating it yields CASSEAAVNEQFF.

The chain recombines TRBV30 with TRBJ1-1, with TRBD1 as a possible D gene (6 bases). V lost 3 bases to trimming and J lost 4 bases, with 21 bases between them. The CDR3 is 16 amino acids. The germline gives CDR1 GTSNPN, CDR2 SVGIG (reference sequence). The chain's CDR3 is CAWRPGLRGYSTEAFF. The CDR3 DNA is TGTGCCTGGAGACCGGGCCTAAGGGGGTATAGCACTGAAGCTTTCTTT. Full variable domain (remainder filled in from reference TRBV30 and TRBJ1-1): SQTIHQWPATLVQPVGSPLSLECTVEGTSNPNLYWYRQAAGRGLQLLFYSVGIGQISSEVPQNLSASRPQDRQFILSSKKLLLSDSGFYLCAWRPGLRGYSTEAFFGQGTRLTVV.

This chain connects TRBV11-2 to TRBJ2-1; TRBD1 or TRBD2 may be the D gene (9 bases each). CDR1 and CDR2 from the germline V gene are SGHAT and FQNNGV. The CDR3 totals 17 residues. V lost 4 bases, J lost 7 bases, and 23 bases lay in between. As DNA, the CDR3 is TGTGCCAGCAGCTCCGCCCTAGCGGGACAGGGTGGTAATGAGCAGTTCTTC. It codes for CASSSALAGQGGNEQFF.

The chain uses TRBV15 and TRBJ2-1; TRBD1 agrees at 10 bases. This CDR3 is 16 amino acids long. CDR1 is LNHNV and CDR2 is YYDKDF in the germline V gene (reference sequence). The V segment lost 0 bases and the J segment 12 bases; nucleotides outside the gene matches: 11. As DNA, the CDR3 is TGTGCCACCAGCAGAGAAAGGACAGGGGGGACGGATACGCAGTTCTTC. Encoded protein: CATSRERTGGTDTQFF.

A remark on this clonotype: A much bigger clone sits one base away, suggesting this may be a read error. V and J are TRBV4-3 and TRBJ2-5, with TRBD1 matching over 11 bases. The V gene's germline CDR1 is LGHNA and CDR2 YSLEER. With 3 bases clipped from V and 3 bases from J, the junction kept 3 bases outside the gene matches. The CDR3 is 15 amino acids. For the CDR3, the DNA is TGCGCCAGCAGCCAGGGACAGGGGGAAAAAGAGACCCAGTACTTC. It encodes CASSQGQGEKETQYF.

This clonotype was observed many times. The chain uses TRBV20-1 and TRBJ2-7, with TRBD1 matching over 9 bases. The CDR3 sequence is 14 residues long. Losses at the gene ends were 3 bases for V and 2 bases for J; bases not matched to a gene: 5. CDR1 and CDR2 (germline): DFQATT, SNEGSKA (reference sequence). CDR3 nucleotides: TGCAGTGCTAGCCGGGACAGGGTCGCCTACGAGCAGTACTTC. Translating it yields CSASRDRVAYEQYF.

There are many counts of this clonotype. CDR3 in DNA: TGCAGTGCCTCGACAGACCACCAAGAGACCCAGTACTTC. Amino acids: CSASTDHQETQYF. V gene TRBV20-1 combines with J gene TRBJ2-5; a possible D gene is TRBD1 (5 bases). Germline V gene data show CDR1 as DFQATT and CDR2 as SNEGSKA (reference sequence). This CDR3 has 13 amino acids. Trimming pared 6 bases from V and 0 bases from J, leaving 11 bases between.

A note on this clonotype: Being one base from a much bigger clone, this may be a read error. The chain couples TRBV7-9 to TRBJ2-7; tentative D call: TRBD1 (6 bases). Germline V gene lookup returns CDR1 SEHNR and CDR2 FQNEAQ (reference sequence). The CDR3 covers 14 residues. The CDR3 here is CARSSQGSAREQYF. DNA for the CDR3: TGTGCCAGAAGCTCACAGGGAAGCGCGCGCGAGCAGTACTTC.

About this clonotype: At one end, the junction sequence differs from germline, possibly due to a read error. J is TRBJ2-5 and V is TRBV27; D gene unclear. Germline assignment: CDR1 MNHEY and CDR2 SMNVEV (reference sequence). The CDR3 is 13 amino acids. CDR3 bases: TGTGCCAGCAGTTCGGTACGCCAAGGGACCCAGTACTTC. As protein: CASSSVRQGTQYF.

The rearrangement joins TRBV9 to TRBJ2-1; perhaps TRBD2 as D (5 bases). Germline assignment: CDR1 SGDLS and CDR2 YYNGEE. V lost 0 bases to trimming and J lost 3 bases, with 10 bases between them. This CDR3 region has 15 residues. The CDR3 loop is CASSVGDYLYNEQFF. The DNA for the CDR3 is TGTGCCAGCAGCGTAGGAGACTACCTCTACAATGAGCAGTTCTTC.

This clonotype was observed many times. The rearrangement links TRBV19 to TRBJ2-7; 8 positions agree with TRBD2. CDR1 and CDR2 (germline): LNHDA, SQIVND (reference sequence). Unmatched junction bases numbered 6, after V lost 3 bases and J lost 2 bases. CDR3 length: 15 residues. CDR3 in amino acids: CASSMASGSPYEQYF. As DNA, the CDR3 is TGTGCCAGTAGTATGGCCAGCGGGAGTCCCTACGAGCAGTACTTC.

On this clonotype: A read error may explain this, as a much larger clone is one base away. The chain employs TRBV7-2 and TRBJ2-1; 7 bases are shared with TRBD2. Losses at the gene ends were 6 bases for V and 13 bases for J; bases not matched to a gene: 12. The V gene's germline CDR1 is SGHTA and CDR2 FQGNSA. This CDR3 comprises 13 residues. The CDR3 sequence is CASRASGKETQFF. The CDR3 coding sequence is TGTGCCAGCAGAGCTAGCGGAAAAGAGACCCAGTTCTTC.

This clonotype showed up just once. This sequence joins TRBV9 and TRBJ2-5; weak D call: TRBD1 (5 bases). Germline values: CDR1 SGDLS, CDR2 YYNGEE. V gave up 1 base and J gave up 4 bases, with 11 bases separating them. The CDR3 length is 14 residues. CDR3 amino acids: CASSVRGKAETQYF. As DNA, the CDR3 is TGTGCCAGCAGCGTAAGGGGAAAGGCAGAGACCCAGTACTTC. Variable domain in full (rest from reference TRBV9 and TRBJ2-5): DSGVTQTPKHLITATGQRVTLRCSPRSGDLSVYWYQQSLDQGLQFLIQYYNGEERAKGNILERFSAQQFPDLHSELNLSSLELGDSALYFCASSVRGKAETQYFGPGTRLLVL.

This clonotype occurred many times. The V and J genes are TRBV28 and TRBJ2-3, with 8 bases identical to TRBD2. CDR3 length: 14 amino acids. Per the germline V gene, CDR1 is MDHEN and CDR2 is SYDVKM. The V segment lost 6 bases and the J segment 2 bases; nucleotides outside the gene matches: 4. CDR3 sequence reads: CASSLSGVTDTQYF. CDR3 bases: TGTGCCAGCAGCCTTAGCGGGGTCACAGATACGCAGTATTTT.

This chain links TRBV10-3 with TRBJ2-7; D unclear. The germline V gene encodes CDR1 ENHRY and CDR2 SYGVKD. This CDR3 region has 13 residues. With 6 bases removed from V and 3 bases from J, the gap between germline ends came to 12 bases. The CDR3 DNA sequence: TGTGCCATCAGCCTCGGGCCGGGCTACGAGCAGTACTTC. This gives the protein CAISLGPGYEQYF.

Of note for this clonotype: A read error is possible here, since a much larger clone lies one base away. The rearrangement joins TRBV7-6 to TRBJ2-1; TRBD1 matches 7 bases. CDR1 is SGHVS, CDR2 FNYEAQ, per germline. The trim removed 2 bases at V and 4 bases at J, leaving 8 bases unmatched. The CDR3 loop spans 16 amino acids. CDR3 residues: CASSLKTGTVYNEQFF. The DNA for the CDR3 is TGTGCCAGCAGCTTAAAAACCGGGACAGTGTACAATGAGCAGTTCTTC.

In this sample, this clonotype turned up many times. The V gene is TRBV28, the J gene TRBJ2-2; D is perhaps TRBD1 or TRBD2 (6 bases each). Between the trimmed V and J ends, which lost 0 bases and 3 bases, there was a span of 11 bases. This CDR3 region has 16 residues. Per the germline V gene, CDR1 is MDHEN and CDR2 is SYDVKM. The CDR3 DNA sequence: TGTGCCAGCAGTTTATGGAGGGGGGTTTACACCGGGGAGCTGTTTTTT. Protein product: CASSLWRGVYTGELFF.

This clonotype appeared a few times. The chain carries TRBV12-3 or TRBV12-4 and TRBJ2-5; 13 bases match TRBD2. Germline trimming cut 5 bases from V and 2 bases from J; bases unmatched to any gene: 14. The CDR3 length is 19 residues. The CDR3 loop is CASSPPAGLAGWGQETQYF. CDR3 DNA sequence: TGTGCCAGCAGTCCCCCTGCGGGACTAGCGGGATGGGGGCAAGAGACCCAGTACTTC.

This clonotype has at least ten counts. This chain links TRBV25-1 with TRBJ2-7; 8 nucleotides align to TRBD1. This CDR3 spans 13 amino acids. Germline loops: CDR1 MGHDK, CDR2 SYGVNS. Trimming cost V 6 bases and J 3 bases; bases outside gene matches: 4. Here the CDR3 reads CASRIGTGYEQYF. The CDR3 DNA reads TGTGCCAGCAGAATTGGGACAGGCTACGAGCAGTACTTC.

This clonotype was counted ten times or more. The chain links TRBV27 to TRBJ2-6; D not resolved. The CDR3 has 18 amino acids. The V gene lost 3 bases and the J gene lost 3 bases, with 18 bases spanning the gap. Germline assignment: CDR1 MNHEY and CDR2 SMNVEV (reference sequence). Here the CDR3 reads CASSFPIDPDDGANVLTF. CDR3 nucleotide sequence: TGTGCCAGCAGTTTCCCGATCGATCCCGATGATGGGGCCAACGTCCTGACTTTC.

The chain is built from TRBV29-1 and TRBJ2-1; 7 bases map to TRBD1. J was trimmed by 8 bases and V by 6 bases; bases with no gene match: 4. CDR1 is SQVTM and CDR2 is ANQGSEA in the germline V gene. This CDR3 region has 11 residues. CDR3 in amino acids: CSVGQIDEQFF. In nucleotides, the CDR3 is TGCAGCGTGGGACAGATAGATGAGCAGTTCTTC.

This clonotype was seen ten or more times. The V and J genes are TRBV6-1 and TRBJ2-1; possibly TRBD1 for D (6 bases). The CDR3 has 13 amino acids. The V end lost 6 bases, the J end lost 3 bases, and 9 bases lay between the germline ends. Germline CDR1 reads MNHNS; CDR2 reads SASEGT. CDR3: CASRPGHYNEQFF. CDR3 coding DNA: TGTGCCAGCAGGCCGGGACACTACAATGAGCAGTTCTTC.

As for this clonotype: This CDR3 is missing its conserved last phenylalanine or tryptophan, likely due to a read error. This rearrangement joins TRBV10-3 to TRBJ1-4, with 8 positions matching TRBD1. Per germline, CDR1 ENHRY and CDR2 SYGVKD. Trimming removed 2 bases from V and 7 bases from J; junction bases left unmatched: 0. The length of the CDR3 is 13 residues. For the CDR3, the DNA is TGTGCCATCAGTGAGGGACAGGGTGAAAAACTGTTTATT. Protein: CAISEGQGEKLFI.